The source of this T cell receptor beta chain is a study of human T cells and chemical hapten exposure (dated by TCRdb to the early 2020s). Some background on the complete study: For sensitization, 2% DPC in acetone was applied to a roughly 2 cm by roughly 2 cm area of upper inner arm skin. Throughout the study period of around 24 weeks, patients also received therapeutic DPC doses to the scalp every week. Patch tests used Finn chambers with 0.01% DPC on the upper back, scored after 6 days by International Contact Dermatitis Research Group standards. Most of the patients in the cohort were female, and the cohort covered alopecia areata with under or over 50% scalp involvement, alopecia totalis and alopecia universalis. Libraries were pooled for sequencing, and per-sample TCR yields varied mainly because of small differences in library volumes within the pool. The study tracked peripheral blood TCR repertoire changes in vivo during primary and secondary sensitization to the hapten diphenylcyclopropenone (DPC) in alopecia patients. Blood was sampled from patients pre-sensitization (week 0) and at 2, 6 and about 24 weeks after DPC sensitization. Roughly 30 alopecia patients gave blood for TCR sequencing at one to four time points (pre-sensitization, 2, 6 and 24 weeks).

Preparation of the library involved RACE. The instrument given in TCRdb is NextSeq 500. Library preparation attached unique molecular identifiers to individual cDNA molecules for quantitative, reproducible TCR counting. For every blood RNA sample, sequencing covered both the TCR alpha and TCR beta chains. The authors processed their data as follows. A median of around 100,000 TCRs per sample was observed, with a range of about 20,000 to 700,000. V, J and CDR3 annotation of the TCR reads was carried out using the Decombinator software suite. For PS versus PT1 abundance plots, all samples were subsampled to the same number of TCRs (28,000). Expanded TCRs were defined as absent before sensitization and observed at least eight times at the 2-week time point. TCRdb handled the public reads itself, with Q25 trimming in fastp and clone calling in MiXCR, and kept productive beta chains. Every distinct CDR3 protein forms one entry, paired with its most common genes and DNA. The V and J calls shown here were made by TCRdb, not taken from the authors' results. The sample yields 150,000 to 200,000 distinct CDR3 sequences; around 15% were counted once. Of the sample, less than 2% falls within the top ten clones.

This clonotype was found many times. Its antigen is currently not known. Base-call qualities are not available, and no considerably larger clone is one nucleotide away. Cut back by 3 bases and 5 bases, the V and J ends lie 7 bases apart. Per the germline V gene (reference sequence), LGHDT is the CDR1 and YNNKEL is the CDR2. Including the terminal cysteine and phenylalanine, the CDR3 comprises 12 residues. The kept DNA is CDR3 alone, 36 bases in frame from the first base. Reading the label with the study, this specimen's time point is: patch test 1, 2 weeks after DPC sensitization. This specimen's treatment or condition label, per the study, means: therapeutic diphenylcyclopropenone sensitization with weekly scalp DPC. Blood at each patch-test visit was drawn before the patch test was applied. Eligible patients were aged 18 to 70, diagnosed with alopecia, deemed suitable for DPC therapy, and excluded if pregnant. Total RNA was extracted from unfractionated whole blood that had been collected in Tempus Blood RNA tubes.

Study-wide conclusions, independent of this receptor: Patch test score was positively correlated with the number of PT1 expanded TCRs, with significance at thresholds 8, 16 and 32 but not at 4. Significantly more large CDR3 similarity clusters were formed by expanded TCRs than by pre-sensitization or healthy control sets, consistent with antigen-driven responses. After repeated subsampling, changes were observed in the strength of the expansion versus patch-test correlation and in the threshold at which the correlation became significant. No change with DPC sensitization was found in the number of TCRs above 1 in 1000 frequency, and no evidence of global repertoire structure alterations was found. Because every patient had alopecia, a presumed autoimmune disease, the patients' immune response might differ from that of healthy individuals.

The sequence is built from TRBV3-1 and TRBJ2-5; no D gene call is confident. The starting material was whole blood, obtained in connection with sensitization to the hapten diphenylcyclopropenone (DPC). The TCR sequence derives from a woman in her 30s with alopecia areata. Some clones in this sample may be carry-over from other donors' samples. The nucleotides are TGTGCCAGCAGCCAGGCACGTGAGACCCAGTACTTC. Its protein is CASSQARETQYF.